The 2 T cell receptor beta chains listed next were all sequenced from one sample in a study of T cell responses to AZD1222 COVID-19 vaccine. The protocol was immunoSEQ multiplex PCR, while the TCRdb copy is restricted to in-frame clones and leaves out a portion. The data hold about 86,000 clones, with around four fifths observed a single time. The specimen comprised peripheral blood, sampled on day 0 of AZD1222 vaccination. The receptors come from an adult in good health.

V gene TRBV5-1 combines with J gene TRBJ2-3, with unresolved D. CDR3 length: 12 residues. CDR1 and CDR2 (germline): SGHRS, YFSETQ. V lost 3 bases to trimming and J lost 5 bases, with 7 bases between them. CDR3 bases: TGCGCCAGCAGCTCGTCAGGAGATACGCAGTATTTT. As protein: CASSSSGDTQYF.

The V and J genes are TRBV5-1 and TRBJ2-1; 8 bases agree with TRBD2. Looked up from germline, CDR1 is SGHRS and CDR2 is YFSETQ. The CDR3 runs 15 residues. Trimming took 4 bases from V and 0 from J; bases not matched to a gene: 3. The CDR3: CASSPSGSSYNEQFF. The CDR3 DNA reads TGCGCCAGCAGCCCGAGCGGGAGCTCCTACAATGAGCAGTTCTTC.